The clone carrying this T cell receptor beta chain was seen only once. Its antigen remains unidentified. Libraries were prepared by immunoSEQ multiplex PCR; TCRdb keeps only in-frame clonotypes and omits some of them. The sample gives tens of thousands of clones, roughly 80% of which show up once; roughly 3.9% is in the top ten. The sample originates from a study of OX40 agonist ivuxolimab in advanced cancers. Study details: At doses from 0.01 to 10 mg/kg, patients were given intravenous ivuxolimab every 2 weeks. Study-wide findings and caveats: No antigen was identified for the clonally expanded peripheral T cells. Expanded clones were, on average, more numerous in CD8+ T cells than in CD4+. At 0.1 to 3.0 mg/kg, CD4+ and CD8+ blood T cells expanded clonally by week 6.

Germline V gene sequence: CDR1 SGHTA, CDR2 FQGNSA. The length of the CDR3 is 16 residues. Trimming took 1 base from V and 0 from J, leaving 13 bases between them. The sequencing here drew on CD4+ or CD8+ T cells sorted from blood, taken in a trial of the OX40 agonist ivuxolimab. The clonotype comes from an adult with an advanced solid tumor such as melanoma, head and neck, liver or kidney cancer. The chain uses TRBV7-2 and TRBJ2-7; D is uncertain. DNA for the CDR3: TGTGCCAGCAGCTTAGAAGGTATTATGAGCTCCTACGAGCAGTACTTC. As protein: CASSLEGIMSSYEQYF.